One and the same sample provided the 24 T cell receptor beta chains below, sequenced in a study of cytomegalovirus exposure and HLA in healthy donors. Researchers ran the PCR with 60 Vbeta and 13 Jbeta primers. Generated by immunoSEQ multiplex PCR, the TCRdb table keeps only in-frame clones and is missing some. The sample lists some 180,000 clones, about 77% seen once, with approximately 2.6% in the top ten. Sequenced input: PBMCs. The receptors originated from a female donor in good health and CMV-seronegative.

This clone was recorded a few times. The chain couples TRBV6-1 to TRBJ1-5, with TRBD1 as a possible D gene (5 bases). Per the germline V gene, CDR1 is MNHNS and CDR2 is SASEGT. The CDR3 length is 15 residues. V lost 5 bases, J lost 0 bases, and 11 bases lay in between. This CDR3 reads CASSSGKFSNQPQHF. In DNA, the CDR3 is TGTGCCAGCAGTTCAGGGAAATTTAGCAATCAGCCCCAGCATTTT.

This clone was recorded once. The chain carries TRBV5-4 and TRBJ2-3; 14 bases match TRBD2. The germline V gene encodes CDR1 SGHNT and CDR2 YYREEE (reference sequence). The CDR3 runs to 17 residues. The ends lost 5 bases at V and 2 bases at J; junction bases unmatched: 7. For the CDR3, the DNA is TGTGCCAGCAGTCCAGGACTAGCGGGGGGCTTCACAGATACGCAGTATTTT. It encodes CASSPGLAGGFTDTQYF.

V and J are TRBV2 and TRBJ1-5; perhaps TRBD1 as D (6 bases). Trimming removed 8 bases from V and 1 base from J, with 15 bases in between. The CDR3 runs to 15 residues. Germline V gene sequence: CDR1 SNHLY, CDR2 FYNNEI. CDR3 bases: TGTGCCAGCTGCAGAGGGGGGGCAAGCAATCAGCCCCAGCATTTT. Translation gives CASCRGGASNQPQHF.

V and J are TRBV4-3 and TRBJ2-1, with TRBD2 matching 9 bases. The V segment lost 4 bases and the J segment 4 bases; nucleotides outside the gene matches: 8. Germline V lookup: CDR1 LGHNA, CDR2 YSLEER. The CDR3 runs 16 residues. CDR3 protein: CASSPLSGRTYNEQFF. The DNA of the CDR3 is TGCGCCAGCAGCCCACTGAGCGGGAGGACTTACAATGAGCAGTTCTTC.

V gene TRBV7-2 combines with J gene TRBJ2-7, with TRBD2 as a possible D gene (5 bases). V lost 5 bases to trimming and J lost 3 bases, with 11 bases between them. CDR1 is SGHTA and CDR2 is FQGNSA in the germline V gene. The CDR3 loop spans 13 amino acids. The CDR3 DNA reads TGTGCCAGCAGCCGCGGGCCGGACTACGAGCAGTACTTC. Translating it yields CASSRGPDYEQYF.

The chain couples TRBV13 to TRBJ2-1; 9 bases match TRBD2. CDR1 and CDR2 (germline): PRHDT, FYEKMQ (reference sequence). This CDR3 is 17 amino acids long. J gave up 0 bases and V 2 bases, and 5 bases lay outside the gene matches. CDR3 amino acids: CASSLLAGWLSYNEQFF. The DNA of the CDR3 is TGTGCCAGCAGCTTACTAGCGGGATGGCTCTCCTACAATGAGCAGTTCTTC.

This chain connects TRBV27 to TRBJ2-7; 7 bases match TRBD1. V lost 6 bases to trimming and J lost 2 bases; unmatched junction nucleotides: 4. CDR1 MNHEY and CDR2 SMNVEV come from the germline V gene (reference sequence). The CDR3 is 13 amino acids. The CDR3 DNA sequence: TGTGCCAGCAGCAGGGGGTTAACCTACGAGCAGTACTTC. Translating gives CASSRGLTYEQYF.

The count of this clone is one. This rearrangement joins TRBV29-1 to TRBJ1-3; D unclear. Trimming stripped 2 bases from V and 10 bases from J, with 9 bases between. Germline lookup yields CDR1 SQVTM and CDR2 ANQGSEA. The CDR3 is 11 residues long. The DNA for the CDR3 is TGCAGCGTTGAAATTGGAGCAACCATATATTTT. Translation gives CSVEIGATIYF.

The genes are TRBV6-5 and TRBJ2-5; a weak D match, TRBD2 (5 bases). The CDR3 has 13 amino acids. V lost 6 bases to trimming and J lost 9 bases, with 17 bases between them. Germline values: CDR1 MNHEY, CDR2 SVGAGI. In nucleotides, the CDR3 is TGTGCCAGCAGCTGGACTCCCTCTGGGTCCCAGTACTTC. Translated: CASSWTPSGSQYF.

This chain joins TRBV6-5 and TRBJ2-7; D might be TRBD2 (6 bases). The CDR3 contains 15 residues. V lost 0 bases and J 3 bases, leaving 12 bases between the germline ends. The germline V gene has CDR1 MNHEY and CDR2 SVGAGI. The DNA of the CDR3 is TGTGCCAGCAGTTACTCAGGGGACTCTTTCTACGAGCAGTACTTC. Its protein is CASSYSGDSFYEQYF.

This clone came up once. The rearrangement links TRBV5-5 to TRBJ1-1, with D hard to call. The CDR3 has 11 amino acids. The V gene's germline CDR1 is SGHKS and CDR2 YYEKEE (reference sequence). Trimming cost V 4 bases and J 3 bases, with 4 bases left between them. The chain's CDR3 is CASSDYTEAFF. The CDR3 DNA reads TGTGCCAGCAGCGACTACACTGAAGCTTTCTTT.

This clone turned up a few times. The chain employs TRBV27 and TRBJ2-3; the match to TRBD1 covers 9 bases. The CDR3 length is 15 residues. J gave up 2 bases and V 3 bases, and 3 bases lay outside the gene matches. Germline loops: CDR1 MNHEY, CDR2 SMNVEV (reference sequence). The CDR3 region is CASSLGQGFTDTQYF. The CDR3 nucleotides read TGTGCCAGCAGTTTGGGACAGGGCTTCACAGATACGCAGTATTTT.

In DNA, the CDR3 is TGTGCCAGTAGTCCGGCAGGGGCAACTAATGAAAAACTGTTTTTT. This translates into CASSPAGATNEKLFF. This chain links TRBV19 with TRBJ1-4, with D perhaps TRBD1 (6 bases). The CDR3 runs to 15 residues. V shed 5 bases and J shed 0 bases, with 10 bases lying between them. The germline V gene has CDR1 LNHDA and CDR2 SQIVND (reference sequence).

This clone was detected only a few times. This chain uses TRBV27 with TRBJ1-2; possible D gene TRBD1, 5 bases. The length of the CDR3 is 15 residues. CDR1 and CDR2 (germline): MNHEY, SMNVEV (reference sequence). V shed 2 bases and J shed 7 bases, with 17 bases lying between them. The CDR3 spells CASSLQGFSDTGYTF. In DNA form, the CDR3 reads TGTGCCAGCAGTTTACAGGGTTTTTCGGATACTGGCTACACCTTC.

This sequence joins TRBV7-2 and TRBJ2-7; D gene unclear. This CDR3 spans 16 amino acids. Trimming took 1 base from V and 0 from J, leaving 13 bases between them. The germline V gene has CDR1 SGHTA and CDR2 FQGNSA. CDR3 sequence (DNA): TGTGCCAGCAGCTTAGGGGTAGCTACCTTCTCCTACGAGCAGTACTTC. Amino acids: CASSLGVATFSYEQYF.

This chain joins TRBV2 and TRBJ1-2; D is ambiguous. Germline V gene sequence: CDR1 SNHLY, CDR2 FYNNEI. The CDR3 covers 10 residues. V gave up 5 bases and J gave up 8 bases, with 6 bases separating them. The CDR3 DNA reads TGTGCCAGCAGTAGCCCGGGCTACACCTTC. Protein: CASSSPGYTF. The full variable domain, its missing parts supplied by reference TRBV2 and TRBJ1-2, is EPEVTQTPSHQVTQMGQEVILRCVPISNHLYFYWYRQILGQKVEFLVSFYNNEISEKSEIFDDQFSVERPDGSNFTLKIRSTKLEDSAMYFCASSSPGYTFGSGTRLTVV.

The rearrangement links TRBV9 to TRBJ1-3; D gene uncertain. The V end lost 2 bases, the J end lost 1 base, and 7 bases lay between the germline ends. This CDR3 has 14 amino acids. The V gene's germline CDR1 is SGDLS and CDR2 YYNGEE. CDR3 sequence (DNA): TGTGCCAGCAGCGTGAGAGATTCTGGAAACACCATATATTTT. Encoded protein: CASSVRDSGNTIYF.

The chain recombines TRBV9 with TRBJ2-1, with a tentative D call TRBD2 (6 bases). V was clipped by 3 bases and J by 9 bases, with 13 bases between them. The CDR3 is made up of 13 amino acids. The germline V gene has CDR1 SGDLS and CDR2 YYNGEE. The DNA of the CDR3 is TGTGCCAGCAGCGGACTAGTCTACGGTGAGCAGTTCTTC. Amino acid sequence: CASSGLVYGEQFF.

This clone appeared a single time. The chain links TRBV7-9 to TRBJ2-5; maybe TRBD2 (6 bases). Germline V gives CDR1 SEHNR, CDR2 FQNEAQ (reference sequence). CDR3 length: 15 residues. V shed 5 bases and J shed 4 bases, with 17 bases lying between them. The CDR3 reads CASSEIGRDLETQYF. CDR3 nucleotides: TGTGCCAGCAGCGAAATTGGGCGGGACCTAGAGACCCAGTACTTC.

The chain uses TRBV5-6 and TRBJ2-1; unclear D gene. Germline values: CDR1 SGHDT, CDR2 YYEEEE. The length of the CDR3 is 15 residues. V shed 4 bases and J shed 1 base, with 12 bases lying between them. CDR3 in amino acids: CASSRSVASYNEQFF. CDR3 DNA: TGTGCCAGCAGCCGCTCGGTAGCATCCTACAATGAGCAGTTCTTC.

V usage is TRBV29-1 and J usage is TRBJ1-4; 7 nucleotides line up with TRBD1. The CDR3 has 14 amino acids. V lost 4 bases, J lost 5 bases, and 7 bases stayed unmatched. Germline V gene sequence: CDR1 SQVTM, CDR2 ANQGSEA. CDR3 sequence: CSVGRTGGNEKLFF. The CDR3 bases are TGCAGCGTTGGGAGGACAGGCGGGAATGAAAAACTGTTTTTT.

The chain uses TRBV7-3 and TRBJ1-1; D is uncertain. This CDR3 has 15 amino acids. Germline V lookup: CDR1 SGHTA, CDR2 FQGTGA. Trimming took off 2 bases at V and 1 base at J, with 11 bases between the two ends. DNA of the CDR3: TGTGCCAGCAGCTTACGGGAGCGGGGGAACACTGAAGCTTTCTTT. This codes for CASSLRERGNTEAFF.

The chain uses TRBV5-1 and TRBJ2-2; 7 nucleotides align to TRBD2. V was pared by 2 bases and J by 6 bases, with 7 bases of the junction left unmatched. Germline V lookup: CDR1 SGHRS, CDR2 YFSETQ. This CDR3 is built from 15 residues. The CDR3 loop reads CASSFSTSDAGELFF. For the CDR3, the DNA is TGCGCCAGCAGCTTTAGCACTAGCGACGCCGGGGAGCTGTTTTTT.

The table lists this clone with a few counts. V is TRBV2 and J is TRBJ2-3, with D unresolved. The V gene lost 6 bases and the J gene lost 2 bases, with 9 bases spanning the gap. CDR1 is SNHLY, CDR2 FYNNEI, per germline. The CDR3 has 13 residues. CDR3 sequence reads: CASSRWATDTQYF. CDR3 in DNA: TGTGCCAGCAGCCGGTGGGCCACAGATACGCAGTATTTT. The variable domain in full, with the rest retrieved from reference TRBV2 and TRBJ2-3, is EPEVTQTPSHQVTQMGQEVILRCVPISNHLYFYWYRQILGQKVEFLVSFYNNEISEKSEIFDDQFSVERPDGSNFTLKIRSTKLEDSAMYFCASSRWATDTQYFGPGTRLTVL.